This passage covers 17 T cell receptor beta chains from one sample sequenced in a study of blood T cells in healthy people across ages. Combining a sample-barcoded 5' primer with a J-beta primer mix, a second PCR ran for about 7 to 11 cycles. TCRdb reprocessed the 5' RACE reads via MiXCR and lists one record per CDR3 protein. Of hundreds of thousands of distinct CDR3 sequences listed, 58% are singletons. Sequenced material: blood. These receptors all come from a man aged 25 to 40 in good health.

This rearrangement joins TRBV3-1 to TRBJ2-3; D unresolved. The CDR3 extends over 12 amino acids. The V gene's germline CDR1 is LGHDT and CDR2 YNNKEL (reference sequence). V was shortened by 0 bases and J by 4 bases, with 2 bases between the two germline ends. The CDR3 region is CASSQDSDTQYF. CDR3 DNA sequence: TGTGCCAGCAGCCAAGACTCAGATACGCAGTATTTT.

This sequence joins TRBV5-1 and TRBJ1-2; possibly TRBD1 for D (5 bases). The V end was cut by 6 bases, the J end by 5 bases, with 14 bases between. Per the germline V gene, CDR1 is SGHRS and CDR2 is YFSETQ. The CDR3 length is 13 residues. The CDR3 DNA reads TGCGCCAGCACCCCTGAGAGGGGATATGGCTACACCTTC. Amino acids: CASTPERGYGYTF. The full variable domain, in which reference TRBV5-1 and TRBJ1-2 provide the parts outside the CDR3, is KAGVTQTPRYLIKTRGQQVTLSCSPISGHRSVSWYQQTPGQGLQFLFEYFSETQRNKGNFPGRFSGRQFSNSRSEMNVSTLELGDSALYLCASTPERGYGYTFGSGTRLTVV.

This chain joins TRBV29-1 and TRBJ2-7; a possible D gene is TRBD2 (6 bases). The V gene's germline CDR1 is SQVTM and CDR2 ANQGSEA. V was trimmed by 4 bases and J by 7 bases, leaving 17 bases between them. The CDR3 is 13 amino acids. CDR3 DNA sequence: TGCAGCGTTGCCCGGGGACTCGCGGGGGAGCAGTACTTC. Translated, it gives CSVARGLAGEQYF.

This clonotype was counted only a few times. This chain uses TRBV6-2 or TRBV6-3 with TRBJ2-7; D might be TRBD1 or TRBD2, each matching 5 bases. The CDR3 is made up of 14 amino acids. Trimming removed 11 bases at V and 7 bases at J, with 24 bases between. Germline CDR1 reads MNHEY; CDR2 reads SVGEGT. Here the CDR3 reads CASRDPRMVWEQYF. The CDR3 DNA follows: TGTGCCTCCCGGGACCCGCGGATGGTCTGGGAGCAGTACTTC.

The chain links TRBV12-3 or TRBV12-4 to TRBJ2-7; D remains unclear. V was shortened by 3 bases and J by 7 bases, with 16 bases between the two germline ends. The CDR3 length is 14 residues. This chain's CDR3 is CASSFKVVSGEQYF. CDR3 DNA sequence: TGTGCCAGCAGTTTCAAGGTCGTCTCAGGAGAGCAGTACTTC.

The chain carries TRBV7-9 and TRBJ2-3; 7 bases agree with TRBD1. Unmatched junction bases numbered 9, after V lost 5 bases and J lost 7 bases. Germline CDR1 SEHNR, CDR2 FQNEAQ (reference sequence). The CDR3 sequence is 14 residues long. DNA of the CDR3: TGTGCCAGCAGCACTGAGGGGGCACAAAATACGCAGTATTTT. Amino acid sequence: CASSTEGAQNTQYF.

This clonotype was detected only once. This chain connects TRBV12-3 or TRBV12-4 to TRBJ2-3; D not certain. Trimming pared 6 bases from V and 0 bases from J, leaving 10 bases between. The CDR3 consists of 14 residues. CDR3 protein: CASRVGYSTDTQYF. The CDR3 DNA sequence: TGTGCCAGCAGGGTAGGGTACAGCACAGATACGCAGTATTTT.

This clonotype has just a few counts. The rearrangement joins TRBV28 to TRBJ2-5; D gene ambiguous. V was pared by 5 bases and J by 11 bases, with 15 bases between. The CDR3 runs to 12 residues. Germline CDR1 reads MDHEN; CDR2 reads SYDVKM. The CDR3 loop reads CASSLGYNEQYF. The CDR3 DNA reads TGTGCCAGCAGTCTAGGGTATAATGAGCAGTACTTC.

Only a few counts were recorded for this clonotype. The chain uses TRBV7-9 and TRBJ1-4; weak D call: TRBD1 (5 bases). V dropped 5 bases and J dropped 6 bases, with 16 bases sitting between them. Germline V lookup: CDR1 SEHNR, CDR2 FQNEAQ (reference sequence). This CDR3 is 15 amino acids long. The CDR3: CASSPSLTGYEKLFF. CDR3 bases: TGTGCCAGCAGCCCGAGTCTTACAGGTTATGAAAAACTGTTTTTT.

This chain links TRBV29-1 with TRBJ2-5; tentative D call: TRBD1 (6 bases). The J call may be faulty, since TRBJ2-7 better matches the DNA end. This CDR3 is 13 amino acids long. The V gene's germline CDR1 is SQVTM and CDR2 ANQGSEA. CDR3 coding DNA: TGCAGCGTCAAAGGGGGTCCCACCTACGAGCAGTACTTC. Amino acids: CSVKGGPTYEQYF.

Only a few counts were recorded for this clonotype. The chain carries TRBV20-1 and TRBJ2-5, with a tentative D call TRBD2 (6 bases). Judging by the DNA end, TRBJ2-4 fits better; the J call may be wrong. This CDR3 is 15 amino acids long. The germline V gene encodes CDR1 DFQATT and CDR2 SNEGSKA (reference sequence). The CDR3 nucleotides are TGCAGTGCTAGTTCCGGACTACTCGAGGTCTCCATTCAGTACTTC. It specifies CSASSGLLEVSIQYF.

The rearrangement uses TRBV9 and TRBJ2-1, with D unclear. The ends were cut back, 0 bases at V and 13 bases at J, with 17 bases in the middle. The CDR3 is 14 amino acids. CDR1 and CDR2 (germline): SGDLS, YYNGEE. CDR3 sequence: CASSVGPYKETQFF. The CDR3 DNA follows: TGTGCCAGCAGCGTAGGGCCGTATAAAGAGACCCAGTTCTTC.

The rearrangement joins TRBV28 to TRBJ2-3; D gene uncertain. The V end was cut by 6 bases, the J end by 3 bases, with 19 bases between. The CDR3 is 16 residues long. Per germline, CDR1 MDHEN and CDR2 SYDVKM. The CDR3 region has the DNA TGTGCCAGCAGATCTCGATTCGGAAGCTTTACAGATACGCAGTATTTT. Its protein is CASRSRFGSFTDTQYF.

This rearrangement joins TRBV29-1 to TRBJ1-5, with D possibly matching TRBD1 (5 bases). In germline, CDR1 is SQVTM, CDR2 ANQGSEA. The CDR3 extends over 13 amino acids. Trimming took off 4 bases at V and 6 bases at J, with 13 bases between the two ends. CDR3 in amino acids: CSVGEQVFQPQHF. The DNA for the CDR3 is TGCAGCGTTGGGGAACAGGTCTTTCAGCCCCAGCATTTT.

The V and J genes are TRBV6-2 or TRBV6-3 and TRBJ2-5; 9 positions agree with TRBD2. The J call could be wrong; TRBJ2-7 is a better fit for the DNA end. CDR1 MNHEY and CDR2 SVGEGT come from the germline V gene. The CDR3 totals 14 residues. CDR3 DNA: TGTGCCAGCAGTTATAGCGGGAGAATTGGCGAGCAGTACTTC. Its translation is CASSYSGRIGEQYF.

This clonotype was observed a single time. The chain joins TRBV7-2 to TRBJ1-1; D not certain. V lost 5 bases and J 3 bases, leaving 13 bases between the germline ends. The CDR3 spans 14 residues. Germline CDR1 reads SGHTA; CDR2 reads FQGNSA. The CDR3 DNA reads TGTGCCAGCAGCCGCCGGAATTCGGACACTGAAGCTTTCTTT. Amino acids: CASSRRNSDTEAFF.

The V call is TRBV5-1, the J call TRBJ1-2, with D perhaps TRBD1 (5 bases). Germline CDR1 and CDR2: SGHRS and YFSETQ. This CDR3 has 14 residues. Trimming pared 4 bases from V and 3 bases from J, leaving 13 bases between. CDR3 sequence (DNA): TGCGCCAGCAGCGCGCAGGGAGGGGACTATGGCTACACCTTC. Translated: CASSAQGGDYGYTF. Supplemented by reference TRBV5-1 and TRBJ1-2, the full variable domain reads KAGVTQTPRYLIKTRGQQVTLSCSPISGHRSVSWYQQTPGQGLQFLFEYFSETQRNKGNFPGRFSGRQFSNSRSEMNVSTLELGDSALYLCASSAQGGDYGYTFGSGTRLTVV.